These T cell receptor beta chains were read from a single sample in a study of blood T cells in healthy people across ages. TCRdb called the 5' RACE reads again in MiXCR, with one record for every CDR3 protein. The sample lists 980,000 or so distinct CDR3 sequences, around 48% occurring once. Input material: blood. The origin of the receptors is a man aged 25 to 45 in good health. CDR3s include the opening cysteine and the closing phenylalanine or tryptophan. A D gene is named only where the DNA matches it firmly. Expanded clones are given a class, and other clones once, few, many or no size at all.

D gene	V gene	J gene	clone size	CDR3 protein	CDR3 DNA
TRBD2	TRBV10-3	TRBJ2-5	once	CAISSGGAEETQYF	TGTGCCATCAGTAGCGGGGGGGCCGAAGAGACCCAGTACTTC
.	TRBV6-2/TRBV6-3	TRBJ2-6	.	CASSLTHGANVLTF	TGTGCCAGCAGCCTGACCCATGGGGCCAACGTCCTGACTTTC
TRBD2	TRBV10-3	TRBJ2-7	.	CAISESGTSGRHGYEQYF	TGTGCCATCAGTGAGTCTGGGACTAGCGGGAGGCACGGCTACGAGCAGTACTTC
TRBD1	TRBV18	TRBJ2-3	many	CASSPPLGTGLDTQYF	TGTGCCAGCTCACCACCCTTGGGGACAGGGTTGGATACGCAGTATTTT
.	TRBV7-2	TRBJ2-7	many	CASSLVPYEQYF	TGTGCCAGCAGCTTAGTCCCCTACGAGCAGTACTTC
.	TRBV6-5	TRBJ2-1	few	CASSLWGDGNYNEQFF	TGTGCCAGCAGCCTTTGGGGAGATGGGAATTACAATGAGCAGTTCTTC
.	TRBV5-1	TRBJ2-6	.	CASSLVASPGANVLTF	TGCGCCAGCAGCTTGGTGGCCAGCCCTGGGGCCAACGTCCTGACTTTC
.	TRBV19	TRBJ2-5	.	CASTLGIRVGEQYF	TGTGCCAGTACCCTAGGTATCCGGGTAGGAGAGCAGTACTTC
.	TRBV12-3/TRBV12-4	TRBJ1-6	.	CASSLSASSPLHF	TGTGCCAGCAGCCTCAGTGCCTCCTCTCCCCTCCACTTT
.	TRBV4-2	TRBJ1-1	few	CASSHPGGARNTEAFF	TGTGCCAGCAGCCACCCGGGCGGGGCGCGGAACACTGAAGCTTTCTTT
.	TRBV30	TRBJ1-2	few	CAWRTGPGYTF	TGTGCCTGGAGAACAGGCCCTGGCTACACCTTC
.	TRBV7-2	TRBJ1-5	many	CASTSGGVKNQPQHF	TGTGCCAGCACCTCGGGGGGAGTAAAAAATCAGCCCCAGCATTTT
TRBD1	TRBV9	TRBJ1-1	.	CASSAAGTGFTEAFF	TGTGCCAGCAGCGCAGCCGGGACAGGGTTCACTGAAGCTTTCTTT
TRBD1	TRBV4-1	TRBJ1-2	.	CASSQVEADRGENYGYTF	TGCGCCAGCAGCCAAGTTGAGGCGGACAGGGGCGAGAACTATGGCTACACCTTC
.	TRBV7-6	TRBJ2-2	.	CAGSLESLGAYTGELFF	TGTGCCGGCAGCTTAGAATCCCTGGGGGCCTACACCGGGGAGCTGTTTTTT
.	TRBV11-3	TRBJ2-1	.	CASAVARRGEQFF	TGTGCCAGCGCGGTAGCACGTCGGGGGGAGCAGTTCTTC
.	TRBV9	TRBJ2-3	once	CASSVGTGGPSTDTQYF	TGTGCCAGCAGCGTAGGAACGGGGGGCCCTAGCACAGATACGCAGTATTTT
.	TRBV6-5	TRBJ2-5	.	CASSYSFRETQYF	TGTGCCAGCAGTTACTCCTTTAGGGAGACCCAGTACTTC
.	TRBV7-2	TRBJ2-3	once	CASSPTGTIHTDTQYF	TGTGCCAGCAGCCCAACCGGGACAATACACACAGATACGCAGTATTTT
TRBD1	TRBV7-2	TRBJ2-3	many	CASSLWAGGEGTDTQYF	TGTGCCAGCAGCTTGTGGGCAGGGGGCGAGGGCACAGATACGCAGTATTTT
TRBD2	TRBV15	TRBJ2-7	.	CATSSSTSVYEQYF	TGTGCCACCAGCAGTTCTACTAGCGTCTACGAGCAGTACTTC
TRBD2	TRBV4-1	TRBJ2-1	.	CASSPKNPTGEGNEQFF	TGCGCCAGCAGCCCGAAAAATCCGACGGGGGAGGGCAATGAGCAGTTCTTC
.	TRBV28	TRBJ2-3	few	CASSLPTGPDTQYF	TGTGCCAGCAGTCTCCCGACAGGCCCAGATACGCAGTATTTT
TRBD2	TRBV18	TRBJ2-1	.	CASSPNSGGNNEQFF	TGTGCCAGCTCACCGAATAGCGGGGGGAATAATGAGCAGTTCTTC
TRBD1	TRBV27	TRBJ1-2	.	CASADRVYGYTF	TGTGCCAGCGCCGACAGGGTCTATGGCTACACCTTC
TRBD1	TRBV6-2/TRBV6-3	TRBJ1-6	.	CASSPPGQGYSPLHF	TGTGCCAGCAGTCCCCCGGGACAGGGATATTCACCCCTCCACTTT
.	TRBV5-1	TRBJ2-1	.	CASSPSRASSYDEQFF	TGCGCCAGCAGCCCCTCCCGGGCCAGTTCTTACGATGAGCAGTTCTTC
.	TRBV5-1	TRBJ2-3	.	CASSFVVGTDTQYF	TGCGCCAGCAGCTTTGTAGTGGGCACAGATACGCAGTATTTT
.	TRBV9	TRBJ2-7	few	CASSVGGSFIEEQYF	TGTGCCAGCAGCGTAGGAGGGAGTTTCATCGAGGAGCAGTACTTC
.	TRBV2	TRBJ2-1	few	CASIRRGSYNEQFF	TGTGCCAGCATTAGAAGAGGATCCTACAATGAGCAGTTCTTC
TRBD2	TRBV9	TRBJ2-1	.	CASSARLAGLYNEQFF	TGTGCCAGCAGCGCCAGACTAGCGGGCTTGTACAATGAGCAGTTCTTC
TRBD1	TRBV10-3	TRBJ1-2	many	CAISEGQGAYGYTF	TGTGCCATCAGTGAAGGACAGGGTGCCTATGGCTACACCTTC
TRBD1	TRBV25-1	TRBJ2-3	.	CASSEYTGGAGTDTQYF	TGTGCCAGCAGTGAATATACAGGGGGCGCTGGCACAGATACGCAGTATTTT
TRBD1	TRBV3-1	TRBJ1-2	.	CASSQERDSYGYTF	TGTGCCAGCAGCCAAGAGAGGGACAGTTATGGCTACACCTTC
.	TRBV15	TRBJ2-4	.	CATSRDPHGQYF	TGTGCCACCAGCAGAGATCCCCACGGGCAGTACTTC
.	TRBV29-1	TRBJ2-7	.	CSVARRRKIAKGDEQYF	TGCAGCGTTGCCCGAAGGAGAAAAATAGCGAAGGGGGATGAGCAGTACTTC
TRBD1	TRBV10-3	TRBJ1-2	.	CAIGDRAINYGYTF	TGTGCCATCGGTGACAGGGCAATTAATTATGGCTACACCTTC
TRBD1	TRBV20-1	TRBJ1-5	.	CSARGDRANQPQHF	TGCAGTGCTAGAGGGGACAGGGCAAATCAGCCCCAGCATTTT
.	TRBV28	TRBJ2-7	.	CASRPDTEGEQYF	TGTGCCAGCAGACCCGACACCGAGGGCGAGCAGTACTTC
TRBD1	TRBV30	TRBJ1-6	.	CAWSPTPGQGVSSYNSPLHF	TGTGCCTGGAGTCCTACTCCCGGACAGGGAGTAAGCTCCTATAATTCACCCCTCCACTTT
TRBD2	TRBV4-1	TRBJ2-1	.	CASSQGGGGAFNETQFF	TGCGCCAGCAGCCAAGGGGGCGGGGGGGCCTTTAACGAGACCCAGTTCTTC
TRBD1	TRBV7-9	TRBJ1-2	.	CASSPTGQGYGYTF	TGTGCCAGCAGCCCAACGGGACAGGGGTATGGCTACACCTTC
TRBD1	TRBV6-5	TRBJ1-2	.	CASSYGRQGPGYTF	TGTGCCAGCAGTTACGGTCGACAGGGCCCCGGCTACACCTTC
.	TRBV10-3	TRBJ2-1	.	CASRGALVDYNEQFF	TGTGCCTCGAGGGGTGCGCTCGTTGATTACAATGAGCAGTTCTTC
.	TRBV20-1	TRBJ2-7	.	CSAEQGHEQYF	TGCAGTGCTGAACAGGGCCACGAGCAGTACTTC
TRBD2	TRBV7-2	TRBJ2-1	.	CASSLAQGTSNGQFF	TGTGCCAGCAGCTTAGCCCAAGGGACTAGCAATGGGCAGTTCTTC
.	TRBV6-1	TRBJ1-5	.	CASSEVPNQPQHF	TGTGCCAGCAGTGAAGTTCCTAATCAGCCCCAGCATTTT
.	TRBV10-3	TRBJ2-7	.	CAISRDEPGEQYF	TGTGCCATCAGCCGGGACGAACCAGGCGAGCAGTACTTC
.	TRBV5-1	TRBJ2-3	few	CASSLAGDFTTDTQYF	TGCGCCAGCAGCTTGGCCGGGGACTTCACCACAGATACGCAGTATTTT
TRBD1	TRBV11-2	TRBJ2-5	.	CASRSTGTGLVHEQYF	TGTGCCAGCAGAAGTACCGGGACAGGGTTAGTCCATGAGCAGTACTTC
.	TRBV4-3	TRBJ2-2	.	CASSQGLGGNTGELFF	TGCGCCAGCAGCCAAGGTTTAGGGGGGAACACCGGGGAGCTGTTTTTT
TRBD1	TRBV4-3	TRBJ1-2	.	CASSQEQGAHFYGYTF	TGCGCCAGTAGCCAAGAACAGGGGGCACATTTCTATGGCTACACCTTC
TRBD1	TRBV20-1	TRBJ2-4	few	CSANTGVAKNIQYF	TGCAGTGCTAATACAGGGGTAGCCAAAAACATTCAGTACTTC